The sequence of this T cell receptor (beta chain) was determined in a study of cytomegalovirus exposure and HLA in healthy donors. Notes on the study in general: Altogether, about 160 TCR beta chains were recorded as cytomegalovirus-associated.

The study ran its PCR with 60 Vbeta and 13 Jbeta primers. Data came from immunoSEQ multiplex PCR; TCRdb stores just in-frame clones and leaves some out. The table records about 150,000 clones, 84% of them present only once. The V gene lost 6 bases and the J gene lost 5 bases, with 16 bases spanning the gap. Germline CDR1 LNHDA, CDR2 SQIVND (reference sequence). The length of the CDR3 is 14 residues. Comment on this clone: Its antigen is not known.

Sequencing input: PBMCs. The rearrangement uses TRBV19 and TRBJ1-2, with a possible D match to TRBD1 (6 bases). The sequence was obtained from a girl aged 5-17 years in good health and CMV-seropositive. The CDR3 loop reads CASSPDSVGYGYTF. The CDR3 DNA sequence: TGTGCCAGTAGCCCGGACAGCGTAGGGTATGGCTACACCTTC.